These 27 T cell receptor beta chains came from one sample sequenced in a study of breast tumors, draining lymph nodes, adjacent tissues. TCRdb reprocessed the multiplex PCR reads with MiXCR, giving one entry per CDR3 protein. This table has about 270,000 distinct CDR3 sequences, roughly 31% appearing once. Axillary draining lymph nodes of breast cancer patients supplied the node samples. Specimen: axillary lymph node tissue. The receptors shown here come from a female donor with breast cancer. Some clones in this sample may be carry-over from other donors' samples.

This clonotype has at least ten counts. The chain links TRBV11-3 to TRBJ2-1; D remains ambiguous. The germline V gene encodes CDR1 SGHNT and CDR2 YENEEA. V gave up 5 bases and J gave up 9 bases, with 14 bases separating them. CDR3 length: 13 amino acids. For the CDR3, the DNA is TGTGCCAGCAGCCCCCGCCCAGTCGCTGAGCAGTTCTTC. It encodes CASSPRPVAEQFF.

This clonotype showed up many times. The genes are TRBV20-1 and TRBJ2-7, with TRBD1 identical over 7 bases. Looked up from germline, CDR1 is DFQATT and CDR2 is SNEGSKA (reference sequence). CDR3 size: 14 residues. Trimming removed 3 bases from V and 2 bases from J; junction bases left unmatched: 7. For the CDR3, the DNA is TGCAGTGCTAGCGATTGGACAGGCGCCTACGAGCAGTACTTC. Its protein product is CSASDWTGAYEQYF.

The chain combines TRBV9 with TRBJ2-3, with TRBD2 matching 9 bases. CDR1 and CDR2 (germline): SGDLS, YYNGEE. CDR3 length: 15 residues. V lost 4 bases to trimming and J lost 5 bases; unmatched junction nucleotides: 8. The CDR3 DNA is TGTGCCAGCAGCCACCTAGCGGGAAGTATAGATACGCAGTATTTT. Translated, it gives CASSHLAGSIDTQYF. Looking up the rest from reference TRBV9 and TRBJ2-3 gives the full variable domain: DSGVTQTPKHLITATGQRVTLRCSPRSGDLSVYWYQQSLDQGLQFLIQYYNGEERAKGNILERFSAQQFPDLHSELNLSSLELGDSALYFCASSHLAGSIDTQYFGPGTRLTVL.

The rearrangement links TRBV25-1 to TRBJ1-6, with 8 nucleotides matching TRBD1. The CDR3 loop spans 20 amino acids. V shed 5 bases and J 8 bases; nucleotides not matched to a gene: 23. Per the germline V gene, CDR1 is MGHDK and CDR2 is SYGVNS. The CDR3 DNA is TGTGCCAGCAGTTTGCAAAGAAGGACAGGGAATGGCGGTAAGTATTCACCCCTCCACTTT. It is translated as CASSLQRRTGNGGKYSPLHF.

The table lists this clonotype with a few counts. A read error is possible here, since a much larger clone lies one base away. The rearrangement joins TRBV10-2 to TRBJ1-2, with D uncertain. The CDR3 loop spans 15 amino acids. Germline V lookup: CDR1 WSHSY, CDR2 SAAADI. CDR3 protein: CASSERRETIYGYAF. CDR3 sequence (DNA): TGCGCCAGCAGTGAGAGGAGGGAGACTATCTATGGCTACGCCTTC.

This clonotype was picked up many times. V usage is TRBV5-1 and J usage is TRBJ2-1; D remains unclear. Germline lookup yields CDR1 SGHRS and CDR2 YFSETQ. This CDR3 is built from 13 residues. V lost 1 base, J lost 3 bases, and 5 bases lay in between. The CDR3 sequence: CASSLKGYNEQFF. DNA for the CDR3: TGCGCCAGCAGCTTGAAAGGCTACAATGAGCAGTTCTTC.

This chain joins TRBV19 and TRBJ1-1; D uncertain. The germline V and J ends were trimmed by 11 bases and 1 base, with 20 bases remaining between them. From germline, CDR1 is LNHDA and CDR2 SQIVND (reference sequence). This CDR3 comprises 15 residues. CDR3: CARRRRGCPNTEAFF. The DNA of the CDR3 is TGTGCCCGACGGCGGAGAGGGTGTCCGAACACTGAAGCTTTCTTT.

This clonotype was recorded many times. The chain combines TRBV7-9 with TRBJ2-3, with D unclear. The CDR3 totals 13 residues. CDR1 and CDR2 from the germline V gene are SEHNR and FQNEAQ (reference sequence). Trimming stripped 0 bases from V and 4 bases from J, with 5 bases between. The CDR3 spells CASSLALADTQYF. DNA for the CDR3: TGTGCCAGCAGCTTAGCGCTAGCAGATACGCAGTATTTT.

This clonotype showed up just once. A much larger clone lies a single base off, so this may be a read error. The chain links TRBV6-5 to TRBJ2-7; 10 bases are shared with TRBD1. This CDR3 spans 16 amino acids. Germline values: CDR1 MNHEY, CDR2 SVGAGI. CDR3 in DNA: TGTGCCAGCAGTTACATTGGACAGGGGGAGACCTACGGGCAGTACTTC. Translated, it gives CASSYIGQGETYGQYF.

This clonotype was observed a handful of times. The rearrangement links TRBV7-2 to TRBJ2-4, with D tentatively TRBD1 (5 bases). The CDR3 covers 19 residues. The V end lost 2 bases, the J end lost 0 bases, and 20 bases lay between the germline ends. Germline CDR1 and CDR2: SGHTA and FQGNSA. CDR3 protein: CASSLSGLWTSIAKNIQYF. CDR3 DNA sequence: TGTGCCAGCAGCTTAAGTGGCCTCTGGACAAGCATAGCCAAAAACATTCAGTACTTC.

Concerning this clonotype itself: The conserved phenylalanine or tryptophan is not found at the CDR3 terminus, so this likely reflects a read error. The chain links TRBV12-3 or TRBV12-4 to TRBJ1-6, with 8 bases aligning to TRBD1. This CDR3 is 16 amino acids long. J lost 7 bases, V lost 5 bases, and 10 bases had no gene match. The CDR3 loop is CASSGQGASGNSPLHI. The CDR3 bases are TGTGCCAGCAGTGGGCAGGGGGCTTCAGGGAATTCACCCCTCCACATT.

This sequence joins TRBV3-1 and TRBJ2-5; D call uncertain. V was trimmed by 2 bases and J by 4 bases, leaving 2 bases between them. There are 11 residues in the CDR3. Germline V gene sequence: CDR1 LGHDT, CDR2 YNNKEL (reference sequence). CDR3 residues: CASSQIETQYF. In nucleotides, the CDR3 is TGTGCCAGCAGCCAAATAGAGACCCAGTACTTC.

This clonotype was counted at least ten times. The chain carries TRBV5-1 and TRBJ2-1, with a tentative D call TRBD1 (5 bases). V was clipped by 0 bases and J by 2 bases, with 6 bases between them. CDR3 size: 14 residues. In germline, CDR1 is SGHRS, CDR2 YFSETQ. CDR3 DNA sequence: TGCGCCAGCAGCTTGGACAGGCCCTACAATGAGCAGTTCTTC. Its translation: CASSLDRPYNEQFF. Drawing the rest from reference TRBV5-1 and TRBJ2-1, the complete variable domain is KAGVTQTPRYLIKTRGQQVTLSCSPISGHRSVSWYQQTPGQGLQFLFEYFSETQRNKGNFPGRFSGRQFSNSRSEMNVSTLELGDSALYLCASSLDRPYNEQFFGPGTRLTVL.

This clonotype was observed a handful of times. Here the CDR3 reads CASSQGGISEQFF. CDR3 coding DNA: TGCGCCAGCAGCCAAGGGGGTATAAGTGAGCAGTTCTTC. This chain links TRBV4-1 with TRBJ2-1; D gene ambiguous. Trimming left V 1 base short and J 9 bases short, with 10 bases between. Per the germline V gene, CDR1 is MGHRA and CDR2 is YSYEKL. The CDR3 loop spans 13 amino acids.

V is TRBV19 and J is TRBJ2-5; 8 bases map to TRBD1. CDR1 is LNHDA, CDR2 SQIVND, per germline (reference sequence). V shed 10 bases and J 1 base; nucleotides not matched to a gene: 11. CDR3 length equals 15 residues. The CDR3 protein is CATRMQGAPQETQYF. For the CDR3, the DNA is TGTGCCACCCGTATGCAGGGGGCGCCCCAAGAGACCCAGTACTTC.

This clonotype has ten or more counts. The V and J genes are TRBV20-1 and TRBJ2-7; 13 bases line up with TRBD2. The germline V gene has CDR1 DFQATT and CDR2 SNEGSKA (reference sequence). With V trimmed by 6 bases and J by 2 bases, 16 bases remained unmatched. CDR3 length: 18 residues. The CDR3 DNA reads TGCAGTGCGGAGCAATACGGACTAGCGGGAGCTCGGGCCTACGAGCAGTACTTC. Its translation is CSAEQYGLAGARAYEQYF.

The chain couples TRBV5-6 to TRBJ1-5, with TRBD1 matching over 8 bases. The CDR3 spans 17 residues. Trimming at V came to 2 bases and at J to 0 bases, leaving 7 bases not matched to a gene. CDR1 and CDR2 (germline): SGHDT, YYEEEE. CDR3 residues: CASSFQGAELSNQPQHF. In DNA form, the CDR3 reads TGTGCCAGCAGCTTCCAGGGGGCCGAACTTAGCAATCAGCCCCAGCATTTT.

This clonotype was observed a few times. J is TRBJ1-1 and V is TRBV11-3, with D perhaps TRBD1 (5 bases). CDR1 SGHNT and CDR2 YENEEA come from the germline V gene. This CDR3 is 12 amino acids long. Between the trimmed V and J ends, which lost 3 bases and 6 bases, there was a span of 8 bases. CDR3 amino acids: CASSFMGAEAFF. As DNA, the CDR3 is TGTGCCAGCAGCTTTATGGGGGCTGAAGCTTTCTTT.

A word on this clonotype: Since a much larger clone is just one base distant, this may be a read error. The genes are TRBV5-1 and TRBJ1-2, with unresolved D. The V gene lost 0 bases and the J gene lost 7 bases, with 10 bases spanning the gap. The CDR3 sequence is 13 residues long. Germline V gene sequence: CDR1 SGHRS, CDR2 YFSETQ. Here the CDR3 DNA reads TGCGCCAGCAGCTTGGAGAGGGCCCGTGGCTACACCTTC. It encodes CASSLERARGYTF.

Notes on this clonotype: A single base separates this from a much larger clone, so it may be a read error. The CDR3 DNA reads as TGTGCCAGCAGGGGACTAGCGGAATACAATGAGCAGTTCTTC. Translated: CASRGLAEYNEQFF. This rearrangement joins TRBV6-1 to TRBJ2-1; TRBD2 aligns across 11 bases. The CDR3 has 14 amino acids. CDR1 MNHNS and CDR2 SASEGT come from the germline V gene. V was clipped by 6 bases and J by 4 bases; unmatched bases: 2.

This clonotype was counted many times. DNA for the CDR3: TGTGCCAGCAGTGTTGGAAACACCATATATTTT. This codes for CASSVGNTIYF. This chain joins TRBV14 and TRBJ1-3; D is unresolved. The germline CDR1 and CDR2 sequences are SGHDN and FVKESK. V was cut by 6 bases and J by 3 bases, with 3 bases left in between. The CDR3 length is 11 residues.

This clonotype was seen a few times. This sequence may be a read error, since a much larger clone differs from it by one base. The CDR3 does not end in the conserved phenylalanine or tryptophan, so this is likely a read error. V usage is TRBV7-9 and J usage is TRBJ2-1; 8 bases map to TRBD2. J lost 4 bases, V lost 6 bases, and 5 bases had no gene match. This CDR3 spans 14 amino acids. The germline V gene encodes CDR1 SEHNR and CDR2 FQNEAQ (reference sequence). For the CDR3, the DNA is TGTGCCAGCAGGCTTAGCGGGGTATACAATGAGCAGTTCCTC. This encodes CASRLSGVYNEQFL.

This clonotype was recorded many times. The J gene is TRBJ2-2, the V gene TRBV10-1; D ambiguous. Trimming removed 0 bases from V and 7 bases from J, with 15 bases in between. The CDR3 consists of 16 residues. Germline CDR1 WNHNN, CDR2 SYGVQD (reference sequence). CDR3 residues: CASSESQPLAVGELFF. The DNA for the CDR3 is TGCGCCAGCAGTGAGTCACAGCCCCTTGCTGTCGGGGAGCTGTTTTTT.

This clonotype has at least ten counts. V and J are TRBV15 and TRBJ1-3; no clear D gene. The CDR3 length is 14 residues. V was shortened by 0 bases and J by 4 bases, with 7 bases between the two germline ends. Germline CDR1 LNHNV, CDR2 YYDKDF (reference sequence). The CDR3 DNA reads as TGTGCCACCAGCAGAGATCTAGCAGGAAACACCATATATTTT. It encodes CATSRDLAGNTIYF. The full variable domain, with the rest looked up from reference TRBV15 and TRBJ1-3, is DAMVIQNPRYQVTQFGKPVTLSCSQTLNHNVMYWYQQKSSQAPKLLFHYYDKDFNNEADTPDNFQSRRPNTSFCFLDIRSPGLGDTAMYLCATSRDLAGNTIYFGEGSWLTVV.

In its sample, this clonotype was seen many times. The chain employs TRBV19 and TRBJ1-5; 9 nucleotides align to TRBD1. With 6 bases clipped from V and 5 bases from J, the junction kept 11 bases outside the gene matches. CDR1 and CDR2 (germline): LNHDA, SQIVND (reference sequence). CDR3 size: 16 residues. The CDR3 sequence is CASSPVGQGRHQPQHF. CDR3 bases: TGTGCCAGTAGCCCGGTGGGACAGGGTCGGCATCAGCCCCAGCATTTT.

This clonotype was observed many times. The chain recombines TRBV10-2 with TRBJ2-1, with no clear D. Trimming removed 7 bases from V and 0 bases from J, with 19 bases in between. CDR1 is WSHSY, CDR2 SAAADI, per germline. The CDR3 has 17 amino acids. The CDR3 here is CASTDEGQISSYNEQFF. The CDR3 coding sequence is TGCGCCAGCACCGACGAAGGGCAGATTAGCTCCTACAATGAGCAGTTCTTC.

This clonotype was seen repeatedly, ten times or more. The gene calls are TRBV7-3 and TRBJ2-3, with 8 bases that match TRBD1. The J segment lost 3 bases and the V segment lost 1 base, leaving 6 bases of the junction unmatched. CDR3 length: 16 residues. The germline gives CDR1 SGHTA, CDR2 FQGTGA. CDR3 in DNA: TGTGCCAGCAGCTTAAATCCCCAGGGGGCGACAGATACGCAGTATTTT. Translated: CASSLNPQGATDTQYF. Full variable domain (remainder filled in from reference TRBV7-3 and TRBJ2-3): GAGVSQTPSNKVTEKGKYVELRCDPISGHTALYWYRQSLGQGPEFLIYFQGTGAADDSGLPNDRFFAVRPEGSVSTLKIQRTERGDSAVYLCASSLNPQGATDTQYFGPGTRLTVL.